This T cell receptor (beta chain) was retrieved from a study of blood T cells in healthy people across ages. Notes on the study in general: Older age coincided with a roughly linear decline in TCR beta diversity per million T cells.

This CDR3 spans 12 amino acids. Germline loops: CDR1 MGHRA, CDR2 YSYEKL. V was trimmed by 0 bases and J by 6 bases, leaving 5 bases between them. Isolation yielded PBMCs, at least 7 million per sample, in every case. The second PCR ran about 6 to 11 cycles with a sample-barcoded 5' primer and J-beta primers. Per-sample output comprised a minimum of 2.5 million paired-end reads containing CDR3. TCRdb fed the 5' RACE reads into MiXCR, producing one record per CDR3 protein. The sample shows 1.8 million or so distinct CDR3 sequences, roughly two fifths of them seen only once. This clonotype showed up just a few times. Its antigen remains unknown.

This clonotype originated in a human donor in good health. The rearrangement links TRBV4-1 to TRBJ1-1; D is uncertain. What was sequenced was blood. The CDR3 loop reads CASSQDGSEAFF. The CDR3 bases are TGCGCCAGCAGCCAAGATGGGTCTGAAGCTTTCTTT.